This T cell receptor beta chain stems from a study of cytomegalovirus exposure and HLA in healthy donors. The PCR was carried out with 60 Vbeta primers and 13 Jbeta primers. TCRdb's table, derived via immunoSEQ multiplex PCR, lists solely in-frame clones and lacks some. The profile covers 200,000 to 250,000 clones, with approximately 85% appearing a single time and about 0.25% taken by the ten largest. As to this clone: Its antigen is as yet unknown.

Study-wide findings and caveats: Most of the TCR beta V segments (in an earlier analysis) were productive either about 87% or about 30% of the time.

The CDR3 loop spans 16 amino acids. V lost 2 bases and J 5 bases, leaving 16 bases between the germline ends. Germline loops: CDR1 KGHSH, CDR2 LQKENI. This chain links TRBV18 with TRBJ2-1; D gene ambiguous. The source is a girl aged 2 to 10 in good health and CMV-seronegative. Sequencing input: PBMCs. The CDR3 DNA is TGTGCCAGCTCACCAACCATGACGGAGTCCCACAATGAGCAGTTCTTC. Protein product: CASSPTMTESHNEQFF.